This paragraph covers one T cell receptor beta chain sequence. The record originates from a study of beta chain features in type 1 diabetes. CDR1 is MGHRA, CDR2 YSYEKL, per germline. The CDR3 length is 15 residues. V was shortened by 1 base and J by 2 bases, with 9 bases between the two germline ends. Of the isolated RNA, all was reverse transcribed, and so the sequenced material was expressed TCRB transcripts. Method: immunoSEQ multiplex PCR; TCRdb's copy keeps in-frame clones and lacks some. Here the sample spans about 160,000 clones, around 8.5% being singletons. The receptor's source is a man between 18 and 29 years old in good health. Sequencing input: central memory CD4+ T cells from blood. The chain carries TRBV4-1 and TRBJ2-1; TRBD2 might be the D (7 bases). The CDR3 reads CASSQAGGAYNEQFF. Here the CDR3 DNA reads TGCGCCAGCAGCCAAGCGGGGGGCGCCTACAATGAGCAGTTCTTC.